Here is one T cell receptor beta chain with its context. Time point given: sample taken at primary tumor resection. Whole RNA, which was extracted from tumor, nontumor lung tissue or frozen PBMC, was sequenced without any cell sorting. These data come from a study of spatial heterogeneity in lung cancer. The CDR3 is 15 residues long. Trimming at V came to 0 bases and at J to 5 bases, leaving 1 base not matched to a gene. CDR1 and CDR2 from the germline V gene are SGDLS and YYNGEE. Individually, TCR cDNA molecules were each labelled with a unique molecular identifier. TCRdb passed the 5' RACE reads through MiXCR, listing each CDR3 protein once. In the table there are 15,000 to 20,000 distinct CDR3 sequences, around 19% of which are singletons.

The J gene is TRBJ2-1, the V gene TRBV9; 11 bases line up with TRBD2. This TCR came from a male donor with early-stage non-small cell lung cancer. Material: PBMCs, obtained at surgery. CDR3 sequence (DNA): TGTGCCAGCAGCGTAGGACTAGCGGGGAACAATGAGCAGTTCTTC. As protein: CASSVGLAGNNEQFF.